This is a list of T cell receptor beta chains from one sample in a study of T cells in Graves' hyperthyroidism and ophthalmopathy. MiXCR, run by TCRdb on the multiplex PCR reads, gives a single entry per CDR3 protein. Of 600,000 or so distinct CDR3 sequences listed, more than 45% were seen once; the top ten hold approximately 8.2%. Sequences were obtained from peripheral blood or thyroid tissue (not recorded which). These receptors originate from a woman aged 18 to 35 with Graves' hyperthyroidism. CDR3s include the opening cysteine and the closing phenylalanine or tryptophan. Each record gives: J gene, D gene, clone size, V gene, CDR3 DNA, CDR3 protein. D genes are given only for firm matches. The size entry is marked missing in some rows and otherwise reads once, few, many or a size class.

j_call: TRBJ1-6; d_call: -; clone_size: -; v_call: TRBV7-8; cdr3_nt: TGTGCCAGCAGCTCAGCCGAACGAACAGGGTCGCCCTATAATTCACCCCTCCACTTT; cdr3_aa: CASSSAERTGSPYNSPLHF
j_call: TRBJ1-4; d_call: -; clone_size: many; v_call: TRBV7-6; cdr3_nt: TGTGCCAGCAGCTTAGCGGGACCAAATGAAAAACTGTTTTTT; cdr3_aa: CASSLAGPNEKLFF
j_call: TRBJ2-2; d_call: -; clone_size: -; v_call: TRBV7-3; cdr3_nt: TGTGCCAGCAGCGTGATGAGGGGAGTCGGGGAGCTGTTTTTT; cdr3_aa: CASSVMRGVGELFF
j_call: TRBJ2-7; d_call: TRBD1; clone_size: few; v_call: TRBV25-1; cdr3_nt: TGTGCCAGTGCAGGGGACAGGTACGAGCAGTACTTC; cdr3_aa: CASAGDRYEQYF
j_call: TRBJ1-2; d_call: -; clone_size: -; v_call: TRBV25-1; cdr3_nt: TGTGCCAGCAGTGCCACGGGCTGGACTAGCAATGGCTACACCTTC; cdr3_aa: CASSATGWTSNGYTF
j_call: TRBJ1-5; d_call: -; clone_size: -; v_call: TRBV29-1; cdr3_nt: TGCAGCGTTAGGGCAGGGACCCAGCCCCAGCATTTT; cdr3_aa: CSVRAGTQPQHF
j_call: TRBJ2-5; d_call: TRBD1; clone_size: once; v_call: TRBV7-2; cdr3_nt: TGTGCCAGCAGCGGCCTGTACAGGGGGCTTGCGGGGACCCAGTACTTC; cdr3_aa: CASSGLYRGLAGTQYF
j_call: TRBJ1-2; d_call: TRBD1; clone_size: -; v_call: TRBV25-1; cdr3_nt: TGTGCCAGCTCACCACCGGGAGCGACAGGGGTTTATGGCTACACCTTC; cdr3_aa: CASSPPGATGVYGYTF
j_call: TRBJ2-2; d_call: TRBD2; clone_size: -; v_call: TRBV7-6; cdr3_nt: TGTGCCAGCAGCCGCGGGACTAGCGAGAACACCGGGGAGCTGTTTTTT; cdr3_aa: CASSRGTSENTGELFF
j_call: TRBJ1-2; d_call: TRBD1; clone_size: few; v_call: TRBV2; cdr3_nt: TGTGCCAGCAGCTTAAAAGACAGGGATTACTATGGCTACACCTTC; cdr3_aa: CASSLKDRDYYGYTF
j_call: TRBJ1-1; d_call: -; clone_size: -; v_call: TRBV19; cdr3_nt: TGTGCCAGTACCCACCTTGGGAACACTGAAGCTTTCTTT; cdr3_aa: CASTHLGNTEAFF
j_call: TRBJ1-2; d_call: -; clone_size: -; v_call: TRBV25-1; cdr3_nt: TGTGCCAGCAGTTTGCGGCAGGGTATAAACTATGGCTACACCTTC; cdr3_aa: CASSLRQGINYGYTF
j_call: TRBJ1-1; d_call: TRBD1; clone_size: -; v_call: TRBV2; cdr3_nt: TGTGCCAGCAGCCAATCCGGGACAGAGACACTACACCGGGGGGCTTTCTTT; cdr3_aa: CASSQSGTETLHRGAFF
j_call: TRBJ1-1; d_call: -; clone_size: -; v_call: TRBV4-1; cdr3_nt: TGCGCCAGCAGCGAAGACGGAGGCTGGAACACTGAAGCTTTCTTT; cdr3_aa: CASSEDGGWNTEAFF
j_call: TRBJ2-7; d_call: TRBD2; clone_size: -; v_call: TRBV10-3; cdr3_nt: TGTGCCGTAGGGACTAGCGGGAGGTTCGAGCAGTACTTC; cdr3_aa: CAVGTSGRFEQYF